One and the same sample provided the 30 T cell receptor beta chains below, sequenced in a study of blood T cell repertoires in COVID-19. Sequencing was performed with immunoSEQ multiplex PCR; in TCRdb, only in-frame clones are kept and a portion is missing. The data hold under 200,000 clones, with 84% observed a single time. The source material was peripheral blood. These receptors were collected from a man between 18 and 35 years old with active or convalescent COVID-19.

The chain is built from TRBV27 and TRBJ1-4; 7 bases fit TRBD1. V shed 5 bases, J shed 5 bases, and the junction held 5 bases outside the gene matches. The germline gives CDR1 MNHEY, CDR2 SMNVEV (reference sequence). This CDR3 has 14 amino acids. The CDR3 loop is CASSRGTVNEKLFF. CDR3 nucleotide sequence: TGTGCCAGCAGTCGGGGGACAGTGAATGAAAAACTGTTTTTT.

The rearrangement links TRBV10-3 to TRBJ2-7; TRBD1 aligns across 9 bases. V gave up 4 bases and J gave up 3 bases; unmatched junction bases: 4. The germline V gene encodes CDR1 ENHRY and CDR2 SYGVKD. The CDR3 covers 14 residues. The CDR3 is CAISGAGQGYEQYF. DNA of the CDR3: TGTGCCATCAGTGGGGCGGGACAGGGCTACGAGCAGTACTTC.

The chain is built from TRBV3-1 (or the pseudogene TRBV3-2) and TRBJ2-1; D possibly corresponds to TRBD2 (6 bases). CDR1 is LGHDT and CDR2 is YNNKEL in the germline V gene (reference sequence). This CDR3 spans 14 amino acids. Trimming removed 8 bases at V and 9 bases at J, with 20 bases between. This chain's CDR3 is CASRAGPSRVEQFF. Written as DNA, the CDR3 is TGTGCCAGCCGGGCGGGACCCAGCAGGGTTGAGCAGTTCTTC.

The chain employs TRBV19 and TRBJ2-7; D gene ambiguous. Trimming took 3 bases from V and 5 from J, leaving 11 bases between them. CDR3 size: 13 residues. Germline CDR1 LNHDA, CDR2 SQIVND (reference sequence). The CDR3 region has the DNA TGTGCCAGTAGTATCTCTAGAAGCCACGAGCAGTACTTC. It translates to CASSISRSHEQYF.

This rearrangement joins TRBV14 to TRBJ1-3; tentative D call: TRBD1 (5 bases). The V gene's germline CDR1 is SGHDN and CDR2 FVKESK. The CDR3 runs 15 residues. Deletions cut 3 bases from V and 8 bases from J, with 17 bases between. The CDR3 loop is CASSHFGTPGDTIYF. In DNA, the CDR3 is TGTGCCAGCAGCCATTTCGGGACCCCGGGGGACACCATATATTTT.

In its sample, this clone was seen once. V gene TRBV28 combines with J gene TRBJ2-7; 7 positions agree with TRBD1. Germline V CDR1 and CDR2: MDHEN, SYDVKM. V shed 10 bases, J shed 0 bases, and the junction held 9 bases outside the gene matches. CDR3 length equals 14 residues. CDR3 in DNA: TGTGCCACCGACGACAGGGCTCCCTCCTACGAGCAGTACTTC. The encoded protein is CATDDRAPSYEQYF.

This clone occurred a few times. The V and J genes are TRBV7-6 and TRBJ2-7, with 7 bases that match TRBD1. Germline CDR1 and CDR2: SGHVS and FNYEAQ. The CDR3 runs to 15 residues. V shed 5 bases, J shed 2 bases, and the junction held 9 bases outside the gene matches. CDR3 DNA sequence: TGTGCCAGCAGCCCTGACAGGGTTGGAACCTACGAGCAGTACTTC. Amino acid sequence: CASSPDRVGTYEQYF.

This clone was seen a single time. For the CDR3, the DNA is TGTGCCAGCAGTGAGCAGGGGGCCTACACCGGGGAGCTGTTTTTT. Translated: CASSEQGAYTGELFF. The chain has TRBV2 and TRBJ2-2; 8 nucleotides match TRBD1. Trimming removed 3 bases from V and 3 bases from J; junction bases left unmatched: 3. The CDR3 covers 15 residues. The V gene's germline CDR1 is SNHLY and CDR2 FYNNEI.

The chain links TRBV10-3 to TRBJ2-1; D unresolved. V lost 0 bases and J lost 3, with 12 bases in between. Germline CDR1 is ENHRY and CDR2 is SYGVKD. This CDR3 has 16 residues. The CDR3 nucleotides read TGTGCCATCAGTGAGTCGTCTGGCGGAAACTACAATGAGCAGTTCTTC. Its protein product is CAISESSGGNYNEQFF.

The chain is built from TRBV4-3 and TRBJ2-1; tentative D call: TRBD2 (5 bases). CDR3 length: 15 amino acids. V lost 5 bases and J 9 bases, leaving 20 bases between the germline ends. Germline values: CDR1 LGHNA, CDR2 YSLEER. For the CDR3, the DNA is TGCGCCAGCAGCGCTCGCGTGGGTGAGGGCGGTGAGCAGTTCTTC. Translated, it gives CASSARVGEGGEQFF.

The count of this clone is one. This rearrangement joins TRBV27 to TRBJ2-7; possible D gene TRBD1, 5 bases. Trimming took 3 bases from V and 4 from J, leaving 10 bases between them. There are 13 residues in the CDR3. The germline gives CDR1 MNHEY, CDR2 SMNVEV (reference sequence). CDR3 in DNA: TGTGCCAGCAGTTTGGGCAGGGTGTACGAGCAGTACTTC. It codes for CASSLGRVYEQYF.

The DNA for the CDR3 is TGCAGCGGGGGATCAGATATGAACACTGAAGCTTTCTTT. Its translation is CSGGSDMNTEAFF. V usage is TRBV29-1 and J usage is TRBJ1-1; D call uncertain. This CDR3 region has 13 residues. Germline V gene data show CDR1 as SQVTM and CDR2 as ANQGSEA. V lost 7 bases and J 0 bases, leaving 12 bases between the germline ends.

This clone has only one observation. The CDR3 DNA is TGTGCCAGCAGCGCCAGAGATCAGACAGAGAAAGCCAAAAACATTCAGTACTTC. Translation: CASSARDQTEKAKNIQYF. This chain uses TRBV21-1 with TRBJ2-4; TRBD1, the table's D call, was not compared with the DNA. TRBV21-1 is a pseudogene segment. The CDR3 is made up of 18 amino acids.

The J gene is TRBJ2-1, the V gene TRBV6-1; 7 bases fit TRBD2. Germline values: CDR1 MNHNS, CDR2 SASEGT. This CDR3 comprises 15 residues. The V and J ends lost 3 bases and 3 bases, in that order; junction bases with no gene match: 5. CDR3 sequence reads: CASSEGRGLYNEQFF. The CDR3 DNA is TGTGCCAGCAGTGAGGGGAGGGGACTCTACAATGAGCAGTTCTTC.

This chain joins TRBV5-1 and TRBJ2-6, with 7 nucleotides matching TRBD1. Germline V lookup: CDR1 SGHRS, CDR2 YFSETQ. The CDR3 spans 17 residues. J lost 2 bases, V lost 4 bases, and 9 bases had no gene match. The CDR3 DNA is TGCGCCAGCAGCCGGGACAGCCGGCAGACTGGGGCCAACGTCCTGACTTTC. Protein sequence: CASSRDSRQTGANVLTF.

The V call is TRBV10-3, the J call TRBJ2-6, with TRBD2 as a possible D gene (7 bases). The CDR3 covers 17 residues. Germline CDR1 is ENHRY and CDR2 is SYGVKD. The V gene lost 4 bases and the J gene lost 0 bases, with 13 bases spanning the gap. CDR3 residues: CAISVGGGDSGANVLTF. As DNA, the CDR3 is TGTGCCATCAGTGTGGGCGGGGGCGACTCTGGGGCCAACGTCCTGACTTTC.

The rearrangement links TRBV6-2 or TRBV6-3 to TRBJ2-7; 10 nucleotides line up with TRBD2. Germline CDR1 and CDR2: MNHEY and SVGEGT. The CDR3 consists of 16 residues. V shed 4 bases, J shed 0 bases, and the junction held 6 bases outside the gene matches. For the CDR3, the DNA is TGTGCCAGCAGTTTAGCGGGGGGAACGAGCTCCTACGAGCAGTACTTC. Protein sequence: CASSLAGGTSSYEQYF.

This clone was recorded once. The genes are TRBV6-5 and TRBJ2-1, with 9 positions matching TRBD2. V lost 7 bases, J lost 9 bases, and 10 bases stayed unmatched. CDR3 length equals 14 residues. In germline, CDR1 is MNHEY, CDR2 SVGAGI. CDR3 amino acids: CASIEGGRASEQFF. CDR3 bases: TGTGCCAGCATAGAGGGCGGGAGGGCCAGTGAGCAGTTCTTC.

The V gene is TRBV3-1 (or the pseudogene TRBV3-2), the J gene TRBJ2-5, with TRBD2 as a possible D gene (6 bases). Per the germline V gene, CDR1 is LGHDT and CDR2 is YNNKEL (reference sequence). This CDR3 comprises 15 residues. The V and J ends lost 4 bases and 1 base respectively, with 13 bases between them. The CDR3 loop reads CASSLPSVTQETQYF. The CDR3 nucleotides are TGTGCCAGCAGCCTCCCTAGCGTGACCCAAGAGACCCAGTACTTC.

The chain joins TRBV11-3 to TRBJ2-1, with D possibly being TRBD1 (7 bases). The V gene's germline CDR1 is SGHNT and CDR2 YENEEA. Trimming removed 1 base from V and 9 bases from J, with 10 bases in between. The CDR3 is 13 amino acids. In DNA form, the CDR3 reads TGTGCCAGCAGCTTAGGCGGGACAGTTGAGCAGTTCTTC. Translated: CASSLGGTVEQFF.

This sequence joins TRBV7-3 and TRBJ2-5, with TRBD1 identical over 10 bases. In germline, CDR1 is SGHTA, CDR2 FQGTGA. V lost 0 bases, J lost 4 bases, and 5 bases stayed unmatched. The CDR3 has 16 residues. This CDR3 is CASSLTRQGAGETQYF. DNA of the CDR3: TGTGCCAGCAGCTTAACGAGACAGGGGGCGGGAGAGACCCAGTACTTC. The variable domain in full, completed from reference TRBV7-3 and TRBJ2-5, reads GAGVSQTPSNKVTEKGKYVELRCDPISGHTALYWYRQSLGQGPEFLIYFQGTGAADDSGLPNDRFFAVRPEGSVSTLKIQRTERGDSAVYLCASSLTRQGAGETQYFGPGTRLLVL.

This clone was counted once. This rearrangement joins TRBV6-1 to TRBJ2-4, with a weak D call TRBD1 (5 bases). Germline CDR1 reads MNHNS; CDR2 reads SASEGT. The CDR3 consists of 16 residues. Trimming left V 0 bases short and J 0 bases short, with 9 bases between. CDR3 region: CASSEALGLAKNIQYF. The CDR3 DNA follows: TGTGCCAGCAGTGAAGCGCTGGGGCTAGCCAAAAACATTCAGTACTTC.

CDR3 amino acids: CASSLSINYGYTF. DNA of the CDR3: TGTGCCAGCAGCTTGTCAATTAACTATGGCTACACCTTC. V and J are TRBV7-8 and TRBJ1-2; D gene uncertain. Looked up from germline, CDR1 is SGHVS and CDR2 is FQNEAQ. V was shortened by 3 bases and J by 1 base, with 6 bases between the two germline ends. This CDR3 is 13 amino acids long.

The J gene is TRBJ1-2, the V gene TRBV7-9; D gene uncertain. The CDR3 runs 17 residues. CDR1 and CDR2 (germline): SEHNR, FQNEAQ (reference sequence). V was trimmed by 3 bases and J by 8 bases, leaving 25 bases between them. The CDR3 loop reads CASSFLEIAGPSKGYTF. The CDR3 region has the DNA TGTGCCAGCAGCTTTTTGGAGATTGCGGGTCCCTCTAAAGGCTACACCTTC.

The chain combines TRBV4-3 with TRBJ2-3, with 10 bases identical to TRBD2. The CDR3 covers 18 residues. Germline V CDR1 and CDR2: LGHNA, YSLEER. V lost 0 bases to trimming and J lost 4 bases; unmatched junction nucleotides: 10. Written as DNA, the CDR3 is TGCGCCAGCAGCCAAGATCCCCTAGCGGGAGCGAACTCAGATACGCAGTATTTT. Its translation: CASSQDPLAGANSDTQYF.

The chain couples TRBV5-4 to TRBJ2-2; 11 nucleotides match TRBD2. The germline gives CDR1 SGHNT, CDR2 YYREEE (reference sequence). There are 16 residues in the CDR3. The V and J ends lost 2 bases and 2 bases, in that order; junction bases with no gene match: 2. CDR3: CASSFGLAGNTGELFF. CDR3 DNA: TGTGCCAGCAGCTTCGGACTAGCGGGTAACACCGGGGAGCTGTTTTTT.

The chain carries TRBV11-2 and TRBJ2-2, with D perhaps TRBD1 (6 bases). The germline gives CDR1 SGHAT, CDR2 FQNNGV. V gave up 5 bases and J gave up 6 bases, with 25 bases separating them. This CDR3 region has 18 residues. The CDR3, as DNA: TGTGCCAGCAGCACCCGGACAGTTGGCCCAAATGAGCCCGGGGAGCTGTTTTTT. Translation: CASSTRTVGPNEPGELFF.

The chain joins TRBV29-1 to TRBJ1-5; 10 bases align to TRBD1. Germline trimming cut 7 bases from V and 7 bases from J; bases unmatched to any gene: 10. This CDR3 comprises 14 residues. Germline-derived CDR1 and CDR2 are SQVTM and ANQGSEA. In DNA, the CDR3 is TGCAGCGAGAAGGACAGGGGGAGACGACAGCCCCAGCATTTT. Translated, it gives CSEKDRGRRQPQHF.

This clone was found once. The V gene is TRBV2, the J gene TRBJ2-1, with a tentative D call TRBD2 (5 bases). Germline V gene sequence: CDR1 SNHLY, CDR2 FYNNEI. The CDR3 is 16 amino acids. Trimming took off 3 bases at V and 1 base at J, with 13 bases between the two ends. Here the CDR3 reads CASSDRLRLSYNEQFF. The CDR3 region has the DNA TGTGCCAGCAGTGATAGGCTCCGACTATCCTACAATGAGCAGTTCTTC.

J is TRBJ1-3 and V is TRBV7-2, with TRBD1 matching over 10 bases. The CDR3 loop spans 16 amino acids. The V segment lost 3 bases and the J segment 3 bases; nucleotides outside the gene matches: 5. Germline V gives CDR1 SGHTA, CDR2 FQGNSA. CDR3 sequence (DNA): TGTGCCAGCAGCTTCACCGGGACAGGGGTTGGAAACACCATATATTTT. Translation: CASSFTGTGVGNTIYF.